A selection of T cell receptor beta chains follows, all from one sample in a study of T cell repertoires in cytomegalovirus infection. Each CDR3 protein gets one entry after TCRdb re-called the reads with MiXCR. The sample has roughly 860,000 distinct CDR3 sequences; roughly 33% are singletons. Antigens of these TCRs are unknown. This specimen consisted of cultured CD8+ T cells from PBMCs, obtained from culture after CMV antigen stimulation. These receptors originate from a human donor in good health (CMV status not recorded). Some clones in this sample may be carry-over from other donors' samples. Each CDR3 is given with its conserved first and last residue. Some rows have no size entry. The others give once, few or many, or a class for an expanded clone.

few,TRBJ2-1,TRBV4-1,CASSQKGPENSYNEQFF
many,TRBJ2-1,TRBV7-2,CASTTTTDRLLVYNEQFF
.,TRBJ2-3,TRBV6-5,CASSPDRGYTDTQYF
few,TRBJ2-2,TRBV6-1,CASTSMAGELFF
.,TRBJ2-1,TRBV13,CASSLELAGLEQFF
.,TRBJ1-5,TRBV11-2,CASSLETGCFRVVAQHF
.,TRBJ2-3,TRBV11-2,CASSLDIWVQGGPSTDTQYF
.,TRBJ2-7,TRBV7-9,CASSSDAYEQYF
.,TRBJ1-1,TRBV4-1,CASSQDPVQGVVNTEAFF
few,TRBJ2-1,TRBV19,CASSISWGYDEQFF
many,TRBJ2-1,TRBV10-3,CAIRGSERGDYNEQFF
few,TRBJ1-2,TRBV7-9,CASSLPGPGQQPYGYTF
.,TRBJ1-5,TRBV12-3/TRBV12-4,CASTLEAGTNQPQHF
.,TRBJ2-2,TRBV6-1,CASTWTSVTGELFF
.,TRBJ2-7,TRBV6-5,CASSYSNTHYEQYF
few,TRBJ1-1,TRBV28,CASSFGIQGTEAFF
.,TRBJ2-2,TRBV6-2/TRBV6-3,CASSPVEAWGTGELFF
.,TRBJ2-3,TRBV11-3,CASSPMGSHTDTQYF
many,TRBJ2-1,TRBV10-3,CAISESKQGRNGQFF
many,TRBJ2-3,TRBV12-3/TRBV12-4,CASSLGEIAGTQYF
few,TRBJ1-6,TRBV6-1,CASSEAPLDTSDSPLHF
few,TRBJ1-1,TRBV27,CASSYGTPGQGEAFF
many,TRBJ1-4,TRBV7-2,CASSLSPGPGEKLFF
.,TRBJ2-5,TRBV27,CASSRRGALQETQYF
.,TRBJ2-2,TRBV9,CASSVGETVNTGELFF
few,TRBJ1-1,TRBV6-5,CASSYSVYMNTEAFF
few,TRBJ2-2,TRBV12-3/TRBV12-4,CASSLGLDALNTGELFF
few,TRBJ2-5,TRBV15,CATSNLEETQYF
many,TRBJ2-7,TRBV7-8,CASSLAGQGHEQYF
.,TRBJ1-2,TRBV6-4,CASSDSGQGPLYGYTF
many,TRBJ1-5,TRBV7-8,CASTQGPYSNQPQHF
few,TRBJ2-7,TRBV4-2,CASSQPGFEDYEQYF
few,TRBJ1-1,TRBV6-6,CASSPPNRDTEAFF